These T cell receptor beta chains were read from a single sample in a study of identifying expanded T cells in peripheral blood. Clones were sequenced by immunoSEQ multiplex PCR, and TCRdb holds only the in-frame ones, with some missing. In the table there are under 70,000 clones, 87% of which are singletons. The source material was blood. These receptors came from a person between 18 and 69 years old in good health. Each CDR3 is given with its conserved first and last residue. Each record gives: J gene, D gene, clone size, V gene, CDR3 DNA, CDR3 protein. The D gene is left open where the match is weak. Clone size is not always given. Where it is, it says once, few, many or a class for expanded clones.

j_gene: TRBJ2-7; d_gene: TRBD1; abundance: NA; v_gene: TRBV2; CDR3nt: TGTGCCAGCAGTAACCCCACAGGGGGACCTATCTACGAGCAGTACTTC; CDR3aa: CASSNPTGGPIYEQYF
j_gene: TRBJ2-7; d_gene: TRBD1; abundance: NA; v_gene: TRBV4-1; CDR3nt: TGCGCCAGCAGCCACCTGGGACAGGGAATCTACGAGCAGTACTTC; CDR3aa: CASSHLGQGIYEQYF
j_gene: TRBJ1-6; d_gene: NA; abundance: NA; v_gene: TRBV11-2; CDR3nt: TGTGCCAGCAGCCCTAACAACATATATAATTCACCCCTCCACTTT; CDR3aa: CASSPNNIYNSPLHF
j_gene: TRBJ2-7; d_gene: NA; abundance: NA; v_gene: TRBV29-1; CDR3nt: TGCAGCGTTGACGGCCTTCCGGGATCCTACGAGCAGTACTTC; CDR3aa: CSVDGLPGSYEQYF
j_gene: TRBJ1-5; d_gene: NA; abundance: NA; v_gene: TRBV27; CDR3nt: TGTGCCAGCAGCCCACGTTATAGCAATCAGCCCCAGCATTTT; CDR3aa: CASSPRYSNQPQHF
j_gene: TRBJ2-3; d_gene: TRBD1; abundance: NA; v_gene: TRBV11-1; CDR3nt: TGTGCCAGCAGAAGGACAGGCGCTAGCACAGATACGCAGTATTTT; CDR3aa: CASRRTGASTDTQYF
j_gene: TRBJ1-6; d_gene: TRBD1; abundance: NA; v_gene: TRBV7-6; CDR3nt: TGTGCCAGCAGCTTAAGTGGACAGGGTTCACCCCTCCACTTT; CDR3aa: CASSLSGQGSPLHF
j_gene: TRBJ2-4; d_gene: TRBD1; abundance: NA; v_gene: TRBV5-1; CDR3nt: TGCGCCAGCAGCCCCCGGACAGGGGGCGGGGAAAACATTCAGTACTTC; CDR3aa: CASSPRTGGGENIQYF
j_gene: TRBJ2-1; d_gene: TRBD2; abundance: NA; v_gene: TRBV28; CDR3nt: TGTGCCAGCAGTTTAGGACTAGCGGTCAATGAGCAGTTCTTC; CDR3aa: CASSLGLAVNEQFF
j_gene: TRBJ2-1; d_gene: TRBD2; abundance: NA; v_gene: TRBV7-8; CDR3nt: TGTGCCAGCAGCCCCGGGAGGGGGGAGGACAATGAGCAGTTCTTC; CDR3aa: CASSPGRGEDNEQFF
j_gene: TRBJ1-3; d_gene: NA; abundance: NA; v_gene: TRBV6-1; CDR3nt: TGTGCCAGCAGTGCACAGGGTAGAAACACCATATATTTT; CDR3aa: CASSAQGRNTIYF
j_gene: TRBJ2-7; d_gene: NA; abundance: NA; v_gene: TRBV15; CDR3nt: TGTGCCAGCTCGACAGGTAACTACGAGCAGTACTTC; CDR3aa: CASSTGNYEQYF
j_gene: TRBJ2-1; d_gene: TRBD1; abundance: once; v_gene: TRBV19; CDR3nt: TGTGCCAGTAGATCCCATACCGGGACAGGGGGCGGGAATGAGCAGTTCTTC; CDR3aa: CASRSHTGTGGGNEQFF